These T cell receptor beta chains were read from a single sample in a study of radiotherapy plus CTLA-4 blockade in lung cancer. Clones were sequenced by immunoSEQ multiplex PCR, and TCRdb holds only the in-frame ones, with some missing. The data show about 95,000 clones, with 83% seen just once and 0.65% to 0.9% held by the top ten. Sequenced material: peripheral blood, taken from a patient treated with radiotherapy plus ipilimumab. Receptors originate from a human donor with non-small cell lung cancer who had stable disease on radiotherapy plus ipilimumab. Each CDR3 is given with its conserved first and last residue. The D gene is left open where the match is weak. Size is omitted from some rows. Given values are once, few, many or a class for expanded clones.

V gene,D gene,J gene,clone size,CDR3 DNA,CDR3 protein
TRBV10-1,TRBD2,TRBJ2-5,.,TGCGCCAGCGGTAGCGGGGGGACTCAAGAGACCCAGTACTTC,CASGSGGTQETQYF
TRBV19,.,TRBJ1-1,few,TGTGCCAGTGGGAGGTCTATGAACACTGAAGCTTTCTTT,CASGRSMNTEAFF
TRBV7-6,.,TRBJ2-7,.,TGTGCCAGCAGCCCCCCTGGGGCCCTCTCCTACGAGCAGTACTTC,CASSPPGALSYEQYF
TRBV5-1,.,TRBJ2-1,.,TGCGCCAGCAGCTTAGACTCTTCCTACAATGAGCAGTTCTTC,CASSLDSSYNEQFF
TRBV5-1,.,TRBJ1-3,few,TGCGCCAGCAGCTTGCTCCAGGATGAAAGGTCTGGAAACACCATATATTTT,CASSLLQDERSGNTIYF
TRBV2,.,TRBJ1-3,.,TGTGCCAGCATGGGGAGAAACACCATATATTTT,CASMGRNTIYF
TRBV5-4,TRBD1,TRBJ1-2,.,TGTGCCAGCAGCTCCCGGACAGGGGCGGGGTATGGCTACACCTTC,CASSSRTGAGYGYTF
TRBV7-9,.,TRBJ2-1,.,TGTGCCAGCAGCTTAGCCGGCAGCCAGTACAATGAGCAGTTCTTC,CASSLAGSQYNEQFF
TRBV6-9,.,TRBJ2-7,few,TGTGCCAGCAGTTCTCGAGGGAGAATTCTCGAGCAGTACTTC,CASSSRGRILEQYF
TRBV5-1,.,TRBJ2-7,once,TGCGCCAGCAGCTTGGCCGCCGCATACGAGCAGTACTTC,CASSLAAAYEQYF
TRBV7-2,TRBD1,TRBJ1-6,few,TGTGCCAGCAGCCGCGACAGGGGGTCTAATTCACCCCTCCACTTT,CASSRDRGSNSPLHF
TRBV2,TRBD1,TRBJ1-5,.,TGTGCCAGCAGTCGGGACAGGGCGGGTCAGCCCCAGCATTTT,CASSRDRAGQPQHF
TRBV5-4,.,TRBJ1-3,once,TGTGCCAGCAGCTTGTTTCTCGGGGGCACGGACACCATATATTTT,CASSLFLGGTDTIYF
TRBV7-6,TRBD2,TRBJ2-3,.,TGTGCCAGCAGCTTACTAGCGGGTAGCACAGATACGCAGTATTTT,CASSLLAGSTDTQYF
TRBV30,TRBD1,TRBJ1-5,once,TGTGCCTGGGGGACAGGGGATGGGCAGCCCCAGCATTTT,CAWGTGDGQPQHF
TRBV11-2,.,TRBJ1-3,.,TGTGCCAGCAGCTTAGTCCCGGGAGCCTCTGGAAACACCATATATTTT,CASSLVPGASGNTIYF
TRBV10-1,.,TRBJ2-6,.,TGCGCCAGCAGTGAGTCGAGATCAGCTGCTGGGGCCAACGTCCTGACTTTC,CASSESRSAAGANVLTF
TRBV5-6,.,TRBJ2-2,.,TGTGCCAGCATCCCACCGAACACCGGGGAGCTGTTTTTT,CASIPPNTGELFF
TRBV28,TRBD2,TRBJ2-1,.,TGTGCCAGCAGTTCCCAAATAGCGGGAGGCAATGAGCAGTTCTTC,CASSSQIAGGNEQFF
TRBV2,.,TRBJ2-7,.,TGTGCCAGCAACGACTCGGGCTACGAGCAGTACTTC,CASNDSGYEQYF
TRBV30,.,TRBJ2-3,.,TGTGCCTGGAGTCAAAGGAGGGCGGATACGCAGTATTTT,CAWSQRRADTQYF
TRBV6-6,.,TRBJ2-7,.,TGTGCCAGCAGGGGAACTTACGAGCAGTACTTC,CASRGTYEQYF
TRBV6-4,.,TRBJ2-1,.,TGTGCCAGCAGTGACAACCCCACCAATGAGCAGTTCTTC,CASSDNPTNEQFF
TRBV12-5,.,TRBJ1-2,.,TGTGCTAGTGGTTTTGAGAGGTTCGACTATGGCTACACCTTC,CASGFERFDYGYTF
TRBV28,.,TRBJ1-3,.,TGTGCCAGCAGTCTCCGGAGGGGAAACACCATATATTTT,CASSLRRGNTIYF
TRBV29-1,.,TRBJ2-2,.,TGCAGCGTTGAGAGGATGGACACCGGGGAGCTGTTTTTT,CSVERMDTGELFF
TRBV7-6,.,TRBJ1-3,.,TGTGCCAGCAGCTCACCCCAGGGTGGAAACACCATATATTTT,CASSSPQGGNTIYF
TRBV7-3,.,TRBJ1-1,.,TGTGCCAGCAGCTTAACGGGGAACACTGAAGCTTTCTTC,CASSLTGNTEAFF
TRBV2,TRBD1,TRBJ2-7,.,TGTGCCAGCACCTCAGGACAGGTCTCCTACGAGCAGTACTTC,CASTSGQVSYEQYF
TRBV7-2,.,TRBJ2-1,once,TGTGCCAGCAGCTTAGTCGTAGGACAGACCAATGAGCAGTTCTTC,CASSLVVGQTNEQFF
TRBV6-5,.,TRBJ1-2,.,TGTGCCAGCAGACAAACCACAGGGCCATATGGCTACACCTTC,CASRQTTGPYGYTF
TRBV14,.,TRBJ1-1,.,TGTGCCAGCAGCCAACGGTTGATTGAAGCTTTCTTT,CASSQRLIEAFF
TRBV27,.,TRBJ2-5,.,TGTGCCAGCAGTTTATTGTCCAGGAATCTAATTTTGACCCAGTACTTC,CASSLLSRNLILTQYF
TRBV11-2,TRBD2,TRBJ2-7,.,TGTGCCAGCAGCTCCGGACTAGCGGGAGTAAGGCAGTACGAGCAGTACTTC,CASSSGLAGVRQYEQYF
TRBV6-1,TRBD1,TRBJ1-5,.,TGTGCCAGCAGTCGGGACAGTCTGCCCGGGGGGCCCCAGCATTTT,CASSRDSLPGGPQHF
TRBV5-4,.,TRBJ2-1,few,TGTGCCAGCAGCTTGGGGACAAACTACAATGAGCAGTTCTTC,CASSLGTNYNEQFF
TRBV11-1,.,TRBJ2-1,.,TGTGCCAGCAGCTTAGGGTCCGGGAGCTACAATGAGCAGTTCTTC,CASSLGSGSYNEQFF
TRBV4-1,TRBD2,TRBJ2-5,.,TGCGCCAGCAGCCAAGAGGGGGCAGGGACTAGCGGGAGGGGAGAGACCCAGTACTTC,CASSQEGAGTSGRGETQYF
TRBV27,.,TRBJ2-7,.,TGTGCCAGCAGGGGCCCCGGGACACTCCACGAGCAGTACTTC,CASRGPGTLHEQYF
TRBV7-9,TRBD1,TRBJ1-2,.,TGTGCCAGCAGCTTAGGAGACAGGGAGTATGGCTACACCTTC,CASSLGDREYGYTF
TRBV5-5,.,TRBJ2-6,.,TGTGCCAGCAGCTTGACCGGGACCTCTGGGGCCAACGTCCTGACTTTC,CASSLTGTSGANVLTF
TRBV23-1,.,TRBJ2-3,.,TGCGCCAGCAGTCCTCTGAGGGGGGGGATTACTAGCACAGATACGCAGTATTTT,CASSPLRGGITSTDTQYF
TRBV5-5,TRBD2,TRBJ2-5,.,TGTGCCAGCAGACCCCTAGCGGGGCTTAACCAAGAGACCCAGTACTTC,CASRPLAGLNQETQYF
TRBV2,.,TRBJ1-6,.,TGTGCCAGCTATCCCTGGGAAGGGTTAGGTTCACCCCTCCACTTT,CASYPWEGLGSPLHF
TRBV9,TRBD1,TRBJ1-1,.,TGTGCCAGCAGCGGGACAGGGGGCCGGAACACTGAAGCTTTCTTT,CASSGTGGRNTEAFF